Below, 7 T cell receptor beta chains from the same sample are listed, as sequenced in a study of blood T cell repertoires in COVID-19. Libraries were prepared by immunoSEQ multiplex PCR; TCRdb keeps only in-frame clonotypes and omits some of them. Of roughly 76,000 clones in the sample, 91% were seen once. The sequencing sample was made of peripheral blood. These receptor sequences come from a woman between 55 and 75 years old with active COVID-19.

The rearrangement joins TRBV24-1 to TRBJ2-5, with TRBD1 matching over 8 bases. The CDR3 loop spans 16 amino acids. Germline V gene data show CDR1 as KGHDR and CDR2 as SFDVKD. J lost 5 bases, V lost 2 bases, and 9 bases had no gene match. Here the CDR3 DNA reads TGTGCCACCAGTGATTCGCAGGGGGCGAGGAGGGAGACCCAGTACTTC. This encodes CATSDSQGARRETQYF.

The CDR3 protein is CASSVVGGGSYNEQFF. CDR3 DNA: TGTGCCAGCAGCGTAGTTGGGGGGGGATCCTACAATGAGCAGTTCTTC. This chain connects TRBV9 to TRBJ2-1; TRBD2 matches at 7 bases. Unmatched junction bases numbered 4, after V lost 0 bases and J lost 1 base. The germline V gene encodes CDR1 SGDLS and CDR2 YYNGEE. The CDR3 runs 16 residues.

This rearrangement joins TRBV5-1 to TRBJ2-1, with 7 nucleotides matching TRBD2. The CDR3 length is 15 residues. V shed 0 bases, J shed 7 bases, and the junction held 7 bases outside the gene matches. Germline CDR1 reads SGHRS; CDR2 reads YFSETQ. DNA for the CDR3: TGCGCCAGCAGCTTGGTAGTGACTAGCAGGAATGAGCAGTTCTTC. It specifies CASSLVVTSRNEQFF.

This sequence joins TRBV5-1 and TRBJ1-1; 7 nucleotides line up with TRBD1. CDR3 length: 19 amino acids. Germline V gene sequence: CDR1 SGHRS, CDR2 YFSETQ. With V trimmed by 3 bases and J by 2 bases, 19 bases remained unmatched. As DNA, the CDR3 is TGCGCCAGCAGCTGGGGGTGGCTCGAACCAGGGACAGCCAACACTGAAGCTTTCTTT. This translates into CASSWGWLEPGTANTEAFF.

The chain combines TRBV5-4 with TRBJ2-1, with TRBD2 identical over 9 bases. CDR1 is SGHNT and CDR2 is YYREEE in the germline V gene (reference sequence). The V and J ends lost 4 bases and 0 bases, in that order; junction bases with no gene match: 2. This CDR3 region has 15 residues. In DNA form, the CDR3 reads TGTGCCAGCAGCCTAGCGGGGAGCTCCTACAATGAGCAGTTCTTC. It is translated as CASSLAGSSYNEQFF.

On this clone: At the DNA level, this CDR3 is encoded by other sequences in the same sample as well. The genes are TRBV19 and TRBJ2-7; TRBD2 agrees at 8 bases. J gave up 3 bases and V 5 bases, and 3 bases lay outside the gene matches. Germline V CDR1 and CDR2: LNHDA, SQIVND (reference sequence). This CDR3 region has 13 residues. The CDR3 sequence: CASSPSGSYEQYF. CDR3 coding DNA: TGTGCCAGTAGTCCCAGCGGGAGCTACGAGCAGTACTTC.

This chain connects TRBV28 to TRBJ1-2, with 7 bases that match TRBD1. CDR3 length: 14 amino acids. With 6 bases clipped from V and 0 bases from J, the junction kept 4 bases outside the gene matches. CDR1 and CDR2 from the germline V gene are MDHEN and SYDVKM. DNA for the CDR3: TGTGCCAGCAGCCTGACAGGGTCTAACTATGGCTACACCTTC. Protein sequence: CASSLTGSNYGYTF.